A selection of T cell receptor beta chains follows, all from one sample in a study of CD8+CD57+ T cells in acquired aplastic anemia. TCRdb independently ran MiXCR on the reads; one entry per CDR3 protein. The sample records approximately 160,000 distinct CDR3 sequences, roughly 45% being singletons. What was sequenced was sorted CD4+, CD8+, or CD8+CD57+ T cells (not recorded which) from PBMCs. The receptors here all came from a human donor in good health. Each CDR3 is given with its conserved first and last residue. D genes are given only for firm matches. Expanded clones are given a class, and other clones once, few, many or no size at all.

TRBJ1-2 TRBD1 TRBV7-2 . TGTGCCAGCAGCTTAGGGACAGGGGCCCATGGCTACACCTTC CASSLGTGAHGYTF
TRBJ2-7 TRBD2 TRBV2 many TGTGCCAGCACGCTAGCGGGGGAGGGCTACGAGCAGTACTTC CASTLAGEGYEQYF
TRBJ2-7 . TRBV29-1 . TGCAGCGCTGAGGACATACTATACGAGCAGTACTTC CSAEDILYEQYF
TRBJ2-1 . TRBV6-6 many TGTGCCAGCAGTTACCGGCAGGCCTACAATGAGCAGTTCTTC CASSYRQAYNEQFF
TRBJ1-2 . TRBV4-1 few TGCGCCAGCAGCCAAGAAAGCAGGGGCTTAGCTGGCTACACCTTC CASSQESRGLAGYTF
TRBJ2-7 . TRBV5-8 many TGTGCCAGCAGCTTTCAGCTCTCCTACGAGCAGTACTTC CASSFQLSYEQYF
TRBJ1-2 . TRBV6-1 . TGTGCCAGCAGTGAAGCGACAACGGTGCCTGGCTACACCTTC CASSEATTVPGYTF
TRBJ1-5 . TRBV12-3/TRBV12-4 few TGTGCCAGCAGTAAGAGTAGGACCACAAACGGGAATAGCAATCAGCCCCAGCATTTT CASSKSRTTNGNSNQPQHF
TRBJ2-5 TRBD2 TRBV7-9 . TGTGCCAGCAGCTTTAGCGGGAGGGTGGAGACCCAGTACTTC CASSFSGRVETQYF
TRBJ2-1 . TRBV19 . TGTGCCAGTAGTCGACAGGTCGTTAGGGGAAATGAGCAGTTCTTC CASSRQVVRGNEQFF
TRBJ2-5 TRBD1 TRBV29-1 many TGCAGCGCAAAACCCGGGACAGGGACAACAGAGACCCAGTACTTC CSAKPGTGTTETQYF
TRBJ2-1 TRBD2 TRBV29-1 few TGCAGCGCACATAGCGGGAGGGCCTACAATGAGCAGTTCTTC CSAHSGRAYNEQFF
TRBJ2-7 . TRBV20-1 . TGCAGTGAGGAGGGTGGGCAGTACTTC CSEEGGQYF
TRBJ2-1 . TRBV10-1 many TGCGCCAGCAGTGAGGCTGGACCCGACAATGAGCAGTTCTTC CASSEAGPDNEQFF
TRBJ1-2 . TRBV20-1 few TGCAGTGCTAGAGGAACTGAGCCCCTTGGCTACACCTTC CSARGTEPLGYTF
TRBJ2-7 TRBD2 TRBV15 few TGTGCCACCAGCAGAGACCCGGGAGCGGGATACGAGCAGTACTTC CATSRDPGAGYEQYF
TRBJ2-3 TRBD2 TRBV10-3 few TGTGCCATCAGTGACATAGCGGGGGGGCCAGATACGCAGTATTTT CAISDIAGGPDTQYF
TRBJ2-5 . TRBV19 once TGTGCCGGTAGTGTACACGGGGATCAAGAGACCCAGTACTTC CAGSVHGDQETQYF
TRBJ2-3 TRBD2 TRBV9 . TGTGCCAGCAGCCCTCTAGCGGGGGCCAACACAGATACGCAGTATTTT CASSPLAGANTDTQYF
TRBJ1-1 TRBD1 TRBV29-1 . TGCAGCGTTGACCAGGGGGTCCTGAGCACTGAAGCTTTCTTT CSVDQGVLSTEAFF
TRBJ2-2 . TRBV7-2 many TGTGCCAGCAGCTTAGCGGCCCAGGGAAGCACCGGGGAGCTGTTTTTT CASSLAAQGSTGELFF
TRBJ2-2 TRBD2 TRBV6-2/TRBV6-3 few TGTGCCAGCAGTTTCAGGACTAGCGGGAGTTGGGCCACCGGGGAGCTGTTTTTT CASSFRTSGSWATGELFF
TRBJ1-2 TRBD1 TRBV5-1 . TGCGCCAGCAGCGAGGGACAGAGCTATGGCTACACCTTC CASSEGQSYGYTF
TRBJ2-5 . TRBV5-6 many TGTGCCAGCAGCTGGATACAAGAGACCCAGTACTTC CASSWIQETQYF
TRBJ1-4 TRBD1 TRBV20-1 many TGCAGTGCTGGGGATCAACAGGGGAAGAATGAAAAACTGTTTTTT CSAGDQQGKNEKLFF
TRBJ2-1 . TRBV20-1 many TGCAGTGCTAGGAGGATACTAGCCTCCTCCTACAATGAGCAGTTCTTC CSARRILASSYNEQFF
TRBJ1-1 . TRBV12-3/TRBV12-4 many TGTGCCAGCAGTTTCAGGGAGAACACTGAAGCTTTCTTT CASSFRENTEAFF
TRBJ1-6 . TRBV20-1 many TGCAGTGCTAGTGATTTACATTGGTCGTTGGGTTCACCCCTCCACTTT CSASDLHWSLGSPLHF
TRBJ1-5 . TRBV20-1 many TGCAGTGCCCAAGGGGCAGCAGGAAATCAGCCCCAGCATTTT CSAQGAAGNQPQHF
TRBJ1-3 TRBD1 TRBV18 . TGTGCCAGCTCACCACGGACAGGGGGTTCTCAATCTGGAAACACCATATATTTT CASSPRTGGSQSGNTIYF
TRBJ2-5 . TRBV20-1 . TGCAGTGCTAGTAAGGGGGAGGAACAAGAGACCCAGTACTTC CSASKGEEQETQYF
TRBJ2-1 . TRBV15 many TGTGCCACCAGCAGAGATCGTGGCGGAAGCTCCTACAATGAGCAGTTCTTC CATSRDRGGSSYNEQFF
TRBJ2-7 . TRBV19 . TGTGCCAGTAGTGCGACAGTCTCCTACGAGCAGTACTTC CASSATVSYEQYF
TRBJ2-2 . TRBV9 many TGTGCCAGCAGCGTAGCCCGTACGGGGGAGCTGTTTTTT CASSVARTGELFF
TRBJ2-7 . TRBV20-1 many TGCAGTGCTAGAGATCAGGGAAGAACCTACGAGCAGTACTTC CSARDQGRTYEQYF
TRBJ1-5 . TRBV10-2 many TGCGCCAGCAGTGATGTGACAGATGATCAGCCCCAGCATTTT CASSDVTDDQPQHF